This T cell receptor beta chain was identified in a study of blood T cell repertoires in COVID-19. As originally analysed: Scientists estimated how many nucleated cells there were by amplifying reference gene primers. Repertoires were generated with immunoSEQ multiplex PCR, while TCRdb's copy carries only in-frame clones and drops some. That table furnishes V, J and clone size, whereas the DNA furnished D and trimming. The table records roughly 200,000 clones, around 90% of them present only once. This CDR3 is 14 amino acids long. CDR1 and CDR2 from the germline V gene are SGHAT and FQNNGV. With 5 bases clipped from V and 4 bases from J, the junction kept 8 bases outside the gene matches. This clone was recorded only once.

The sequencing sample was made of peripheral blood. The chain carries TRBV11-2 and TRBJ2-7; 7 positions agree with TRBD2. This sequence originates from a man aged 65 to 85 with acute or convalescent COVID-19. As DNA, the CDR3 is TGTGCCAGCAGCGTCTCCGCGGGAGCATACGAGCAGTACTTC. This sequence encodes CASSVSAGAYEQYF.